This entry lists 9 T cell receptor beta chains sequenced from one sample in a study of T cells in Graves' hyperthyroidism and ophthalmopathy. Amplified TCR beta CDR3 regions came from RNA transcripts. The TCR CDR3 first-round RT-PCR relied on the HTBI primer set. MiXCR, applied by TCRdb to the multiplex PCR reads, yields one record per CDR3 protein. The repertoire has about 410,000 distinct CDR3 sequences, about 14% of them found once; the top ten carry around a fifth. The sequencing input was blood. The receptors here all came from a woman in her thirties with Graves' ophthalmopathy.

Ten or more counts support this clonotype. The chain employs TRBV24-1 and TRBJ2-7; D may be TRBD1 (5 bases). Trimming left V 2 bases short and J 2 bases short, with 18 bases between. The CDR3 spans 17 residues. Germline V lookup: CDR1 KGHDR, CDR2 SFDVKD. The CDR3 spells CATSDSNQGIRAYEQYF. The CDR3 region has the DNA TGTGCCACCAGTGATTCAAACCAGGGAATTCGGGCCTACGAGCAGTACTTC.

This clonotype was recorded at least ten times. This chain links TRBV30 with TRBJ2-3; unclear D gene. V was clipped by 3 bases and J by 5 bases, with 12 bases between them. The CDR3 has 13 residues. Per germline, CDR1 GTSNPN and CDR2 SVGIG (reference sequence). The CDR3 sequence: CAWSSSSGDTQYF. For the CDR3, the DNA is TGTGCCTGGAGCTCAAGTTCGGGAGATACGCAGTATTTT.

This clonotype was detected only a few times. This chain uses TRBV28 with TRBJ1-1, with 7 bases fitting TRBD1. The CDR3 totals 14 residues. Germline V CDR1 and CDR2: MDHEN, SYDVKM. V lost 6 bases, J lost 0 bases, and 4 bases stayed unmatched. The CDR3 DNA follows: TGTGCCAGCAGGACACAGGGGATGAACACTGAAGCTTTCTTT. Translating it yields CASRTQGMNTEAFF.

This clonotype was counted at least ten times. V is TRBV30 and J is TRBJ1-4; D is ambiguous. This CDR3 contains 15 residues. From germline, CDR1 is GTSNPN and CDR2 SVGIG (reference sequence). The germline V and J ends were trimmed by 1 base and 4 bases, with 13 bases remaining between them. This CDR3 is CAWSDWGTGNEKLFF. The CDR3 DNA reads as TGTGCCTGGAGTGATTGGGGTACGGGTAATGAAAAACTGTTTTTT.

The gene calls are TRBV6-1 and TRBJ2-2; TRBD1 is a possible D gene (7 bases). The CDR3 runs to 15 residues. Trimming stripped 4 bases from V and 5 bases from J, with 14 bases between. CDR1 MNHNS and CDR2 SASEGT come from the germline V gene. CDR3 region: CASSAETGTTGELFF. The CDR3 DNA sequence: TGTGCCAGCAGTGCCGAGACAGGGACTACCGGGGAGCTGTTTTTT.

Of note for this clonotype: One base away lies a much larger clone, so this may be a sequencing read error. The CDR3 DNA reads TGTGCCAGCAGGGATAGACAGGGGGGCACAGATACGCAGTATTTT. Translation gives CASRDRQGGTDTQYF. This chain joins TRBV6-1 and TRBJ2-3; 9 nucleotides match TRBD1. The CDR3 has 15 amino acids. The germline V gene encodes CDR1 MNHNS and CDR2 SASEGT. Trimming removed 6 bases from V and 1 base from J; junction bases left unmatched: 5.

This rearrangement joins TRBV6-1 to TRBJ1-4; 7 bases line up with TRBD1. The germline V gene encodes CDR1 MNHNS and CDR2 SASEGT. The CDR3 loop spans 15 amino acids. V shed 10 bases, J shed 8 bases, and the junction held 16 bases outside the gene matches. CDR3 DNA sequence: TGTGCCACCCTCAAGCGACAGGGAGGTCGGGAAAAACTGTTTTTT. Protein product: CATLKRQGGREKLFF.

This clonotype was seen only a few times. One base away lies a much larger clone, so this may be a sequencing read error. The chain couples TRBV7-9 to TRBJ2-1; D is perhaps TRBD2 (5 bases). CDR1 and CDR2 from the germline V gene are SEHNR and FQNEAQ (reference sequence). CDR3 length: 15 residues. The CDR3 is CVSSQRVGPGNEQFF. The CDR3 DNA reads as TGTGTCAGCAGCCAGAGGGTCGGACCGGGCAATGAGCAGTTCTTC.

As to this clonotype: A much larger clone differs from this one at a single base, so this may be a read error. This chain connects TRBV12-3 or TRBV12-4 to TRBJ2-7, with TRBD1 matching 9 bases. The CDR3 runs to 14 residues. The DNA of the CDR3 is TGTGCCGGCAGTCTACAGGGGGCCCCTTTGGAGCAGTACTTC. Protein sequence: CAGSLQGAPLEQYF.